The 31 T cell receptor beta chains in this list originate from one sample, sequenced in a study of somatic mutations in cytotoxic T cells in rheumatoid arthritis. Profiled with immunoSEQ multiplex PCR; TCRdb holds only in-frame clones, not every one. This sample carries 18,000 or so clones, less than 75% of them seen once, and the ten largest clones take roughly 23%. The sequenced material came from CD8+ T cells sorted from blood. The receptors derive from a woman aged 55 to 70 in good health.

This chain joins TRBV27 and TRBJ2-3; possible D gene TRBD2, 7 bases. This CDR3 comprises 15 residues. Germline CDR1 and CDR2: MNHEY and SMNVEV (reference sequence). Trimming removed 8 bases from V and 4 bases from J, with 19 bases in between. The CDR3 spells CASAPTGGPADTQYF. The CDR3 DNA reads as TGTGCCAGCGCGCCTACCGGGGGGCCCGCAGATACGCAGTATTTT.

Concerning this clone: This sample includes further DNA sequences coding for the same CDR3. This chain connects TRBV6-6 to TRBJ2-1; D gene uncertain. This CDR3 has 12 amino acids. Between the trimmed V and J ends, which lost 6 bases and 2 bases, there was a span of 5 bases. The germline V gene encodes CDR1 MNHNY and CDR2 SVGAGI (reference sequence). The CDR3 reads CASSRPYNEQFF. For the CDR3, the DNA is TGTGCCAGCAGCCGGCCCTACAATGAGCAGTTCTTC.

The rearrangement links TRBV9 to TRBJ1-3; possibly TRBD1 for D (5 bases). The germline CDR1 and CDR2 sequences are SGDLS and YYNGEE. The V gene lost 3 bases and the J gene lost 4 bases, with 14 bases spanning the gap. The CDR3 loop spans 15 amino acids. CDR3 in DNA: TGTGCCAGCAGCGCCAGGGTGGGAGGAGGAAACACCATATATTTT. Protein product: CASSARVGGGNTIYF.

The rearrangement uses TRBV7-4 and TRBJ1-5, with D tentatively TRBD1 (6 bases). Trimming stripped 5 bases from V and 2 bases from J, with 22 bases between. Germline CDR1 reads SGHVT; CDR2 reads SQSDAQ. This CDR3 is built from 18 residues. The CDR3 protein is CASSPVPWGASGNQPQHF. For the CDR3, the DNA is TGTGCCAGCAGCCCCGTCCCTTGGGGGGCATCGGGCAATCAGCCCCAGCATTTT.

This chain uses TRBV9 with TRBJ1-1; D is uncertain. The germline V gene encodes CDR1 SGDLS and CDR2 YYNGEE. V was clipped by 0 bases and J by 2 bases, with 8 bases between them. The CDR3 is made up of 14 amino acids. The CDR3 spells CASSVAGDNTEAFF. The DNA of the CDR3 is TGTGCCAGCAGCGTAGCTGGAGATAACACTGAAGCTTTCTTT.

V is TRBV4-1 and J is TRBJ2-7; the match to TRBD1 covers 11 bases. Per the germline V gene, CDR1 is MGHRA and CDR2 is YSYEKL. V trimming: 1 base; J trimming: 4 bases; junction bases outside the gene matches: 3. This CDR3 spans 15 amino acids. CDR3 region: CASSQGGTGGYEQYF. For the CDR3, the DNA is TGCGCCAGCAGCCAAGGCGGGACAGGGGGGTACGAGCAGTACTTC.

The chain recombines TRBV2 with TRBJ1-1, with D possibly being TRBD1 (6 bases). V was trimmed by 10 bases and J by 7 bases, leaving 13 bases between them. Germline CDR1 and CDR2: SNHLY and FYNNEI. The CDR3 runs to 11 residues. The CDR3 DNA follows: TGTGCCACTCCGGACAGCCATGAAGCTTTCTTT. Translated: CATPDSHEAFF.

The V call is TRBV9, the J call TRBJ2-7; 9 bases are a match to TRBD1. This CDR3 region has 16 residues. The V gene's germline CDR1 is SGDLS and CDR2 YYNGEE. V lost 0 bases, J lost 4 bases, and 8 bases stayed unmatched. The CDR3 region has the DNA TGTGCCAGCAGCGTAGCAGAACAGGGGGCGCTTTACGAGCAGTACTTC. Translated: CASSVAEQGALYEQYF. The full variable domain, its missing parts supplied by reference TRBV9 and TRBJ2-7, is DSGVTQTPKHLITATGQRVTLRCSPRSGDLSVYWYQQSLDQGLQFLIQYYNGEERAKGNILERFSAQQFPDLHSELNLSSLELGDSALYFCASSVAEQGALYEQYFGPGTRLTVT.

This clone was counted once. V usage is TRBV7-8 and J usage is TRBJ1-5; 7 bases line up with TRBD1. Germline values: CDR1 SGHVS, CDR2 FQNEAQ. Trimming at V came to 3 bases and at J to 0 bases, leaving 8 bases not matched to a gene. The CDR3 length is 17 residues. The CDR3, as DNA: TGTGCCAGCAGCTTGGAACCCCGGGACAGTAGCAATCAGCCCCAGCATTTT. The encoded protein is CASSLEPRDSSNQPQHF.

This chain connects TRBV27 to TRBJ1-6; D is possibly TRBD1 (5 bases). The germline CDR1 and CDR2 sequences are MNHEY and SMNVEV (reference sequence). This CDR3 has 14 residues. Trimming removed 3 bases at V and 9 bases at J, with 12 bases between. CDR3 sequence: CASSFGAGASPLHF. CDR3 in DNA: TGTGCCAGCAGTTTTGGGGCAGGAGCTTCACCCCTCCACTTT.

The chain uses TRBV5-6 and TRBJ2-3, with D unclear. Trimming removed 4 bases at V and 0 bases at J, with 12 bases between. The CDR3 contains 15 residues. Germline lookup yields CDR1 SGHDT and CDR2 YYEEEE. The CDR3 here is CASSLPARSTDTQYF. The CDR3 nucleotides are TGTGCCAGCAGCCTTCCAGCGCGTAGCACAGATACGCAGTATTTT.

The CDR3 here is CASSEQGYNTEAFF. Written as DNA, the CDR3 is TGTGCCAGCAGTGAACAGGGCTATAACACTGAAGCTTTCTTT. V gene TRBV27 combines with J gene TRBJ1-1; TRBD1 is a possible D gene (6 bases). V dropped 5 bases and J dropped 2 bases, with 12 bases sitting between them. The germline V gene encodes CDR1 MNHEY and CDR2 SMNVEV (reference sequence). CDR3 length: 14 amino acids.

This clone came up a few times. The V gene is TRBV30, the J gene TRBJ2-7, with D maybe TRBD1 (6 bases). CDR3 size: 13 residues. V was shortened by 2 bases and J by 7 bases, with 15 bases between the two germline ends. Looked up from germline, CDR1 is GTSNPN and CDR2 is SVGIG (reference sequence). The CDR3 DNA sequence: TGTGCCTGGAGTTTAGCCGACAGGACGGAGCAGTACTTC. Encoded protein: CAWSLADRTEQYF.

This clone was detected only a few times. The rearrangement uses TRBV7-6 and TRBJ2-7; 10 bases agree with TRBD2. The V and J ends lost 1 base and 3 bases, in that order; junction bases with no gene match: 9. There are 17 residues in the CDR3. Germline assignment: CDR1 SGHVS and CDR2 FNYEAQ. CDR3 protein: CASSLGASGRANYEQYF. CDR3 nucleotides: TGTGCCAGCAGCTTAGGAGCCAGCGGGAGGGCCAACTACGAGCAGTACTTC.

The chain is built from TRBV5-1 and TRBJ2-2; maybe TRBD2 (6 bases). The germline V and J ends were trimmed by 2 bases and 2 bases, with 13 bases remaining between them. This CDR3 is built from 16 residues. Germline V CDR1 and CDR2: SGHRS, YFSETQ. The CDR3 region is CASSFPEGRNTGELFF. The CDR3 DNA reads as TGCGCCAGCAGCTTTCCGGAGGGCCGAAACACCGGGGAGCTGTTTTTT.

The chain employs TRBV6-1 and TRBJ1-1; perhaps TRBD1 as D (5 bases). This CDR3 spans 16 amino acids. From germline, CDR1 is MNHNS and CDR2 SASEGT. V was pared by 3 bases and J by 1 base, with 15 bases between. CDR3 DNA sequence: TGTGCCAGCAGTGAGGGGGTTGGGAGCTCGAACACTGAAGCTTTCTTT. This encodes CASSEGVGSSNTEAFF.

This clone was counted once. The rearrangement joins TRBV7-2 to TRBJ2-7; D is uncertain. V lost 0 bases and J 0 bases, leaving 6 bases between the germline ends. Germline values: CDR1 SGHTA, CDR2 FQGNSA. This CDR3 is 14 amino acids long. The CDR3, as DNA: TGTGCCAGCAGCTTAGCGATTAGCTCCTACGAGCAGTACTTC. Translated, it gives CASSLAISSYEQYF.

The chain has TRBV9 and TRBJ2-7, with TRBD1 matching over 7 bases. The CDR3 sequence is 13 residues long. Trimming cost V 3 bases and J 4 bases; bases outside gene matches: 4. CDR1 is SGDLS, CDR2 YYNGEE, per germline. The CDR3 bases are TGTGCCAGCAGCGGAAGACAGGGTTACGAGCAGTACTTC. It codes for CASSGRQGYEQYF.

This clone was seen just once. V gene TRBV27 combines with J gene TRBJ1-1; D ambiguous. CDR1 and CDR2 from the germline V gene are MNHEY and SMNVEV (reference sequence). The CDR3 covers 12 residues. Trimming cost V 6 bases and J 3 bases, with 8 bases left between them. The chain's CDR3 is CASRAGYTEAFF. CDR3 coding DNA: TGTGCCAGCAGGGCCGGGTACACTGAAGCTTTCTTT.

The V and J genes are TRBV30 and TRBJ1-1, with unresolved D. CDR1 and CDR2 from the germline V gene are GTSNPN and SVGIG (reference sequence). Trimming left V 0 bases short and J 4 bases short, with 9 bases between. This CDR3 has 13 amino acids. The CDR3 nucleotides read TGTGCCTGGAGTGTAAGCAGGACCACTGAAGCTTTCTTT. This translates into CAWSVSRTTEAFF.

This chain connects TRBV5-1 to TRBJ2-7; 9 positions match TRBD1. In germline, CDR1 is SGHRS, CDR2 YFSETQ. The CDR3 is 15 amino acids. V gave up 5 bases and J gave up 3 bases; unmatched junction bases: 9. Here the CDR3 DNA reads TGCGCCAGCAGAAAGTCCGGGACAGGGAACTACGAGCAGTACTTC. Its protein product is CASRKSGTGNYEQYF. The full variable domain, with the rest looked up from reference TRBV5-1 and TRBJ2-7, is KAGVTQTPRYLIKTRGQQVTLSCSPISGHRSVSWYQQTPGQGLQFLFEYFSETQRNKGNFPGRFSGRQFSNSRSEMNVSTLELGDSALYLCASRKSGTGNYEQYFGPGTRLTVT.

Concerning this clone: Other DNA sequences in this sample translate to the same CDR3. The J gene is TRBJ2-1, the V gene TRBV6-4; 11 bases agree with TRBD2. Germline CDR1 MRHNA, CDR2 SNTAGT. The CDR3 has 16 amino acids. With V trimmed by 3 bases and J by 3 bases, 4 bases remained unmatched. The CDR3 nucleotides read TGTGCCAGCAGTGATAGCGGGGGGGCTGGCTACAATGAGCAGTTCTTC. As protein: CASSDSGGAGYNEQFF.

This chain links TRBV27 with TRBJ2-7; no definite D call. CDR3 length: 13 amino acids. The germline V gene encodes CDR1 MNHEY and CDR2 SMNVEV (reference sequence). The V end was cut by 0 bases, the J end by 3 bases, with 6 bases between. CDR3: CASSLSSRYEQYF. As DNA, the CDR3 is TGTGCCAGCAGTTTATCGTCCCGCTACGAGCAGTACTTC.

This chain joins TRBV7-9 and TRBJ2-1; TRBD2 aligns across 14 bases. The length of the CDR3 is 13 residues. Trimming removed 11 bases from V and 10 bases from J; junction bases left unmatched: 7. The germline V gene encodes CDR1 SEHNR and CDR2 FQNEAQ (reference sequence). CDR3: CAPWRTSGREQFF. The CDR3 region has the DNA TGTGCCCCCTGGAGGACTAGCGGGAGGGAGCAGTTCTTC.

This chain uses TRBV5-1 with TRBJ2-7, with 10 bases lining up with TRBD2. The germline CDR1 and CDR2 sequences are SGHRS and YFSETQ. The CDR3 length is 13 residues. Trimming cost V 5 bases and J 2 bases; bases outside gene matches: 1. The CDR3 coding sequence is TGCGCCAGCAGTAGCGGGGGGACCTACGAGCAGTACTTC. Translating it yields CASSSGGTYEQYF.

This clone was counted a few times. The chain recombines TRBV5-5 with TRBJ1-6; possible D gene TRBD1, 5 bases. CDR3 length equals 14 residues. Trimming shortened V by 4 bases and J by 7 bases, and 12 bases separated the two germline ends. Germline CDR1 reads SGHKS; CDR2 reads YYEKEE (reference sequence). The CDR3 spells CASSPMGRNSPLHF. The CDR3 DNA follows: TGTGCCAGCAGCCCCATGGGGCGGAATTCACCCCTCCACTTT.

CDR3 DNA: TGTGCCACCAGCAGAGAGTCGACAGGGGACGAGCAGTACTTC. Translated: CATSRESTGDEQYF. The chain recombines TRBV15 with TRBJ2-7, with 8 bases that match TRBD1. Per the germline V gene, CDR1 is LNHNV and CDR2 is YYDKDF (reference sequence). This CDR3 has 14 amino acids. Germline trimming cut 0 bases from V and 5 bases from J; bases unmatched to any gene: 3.

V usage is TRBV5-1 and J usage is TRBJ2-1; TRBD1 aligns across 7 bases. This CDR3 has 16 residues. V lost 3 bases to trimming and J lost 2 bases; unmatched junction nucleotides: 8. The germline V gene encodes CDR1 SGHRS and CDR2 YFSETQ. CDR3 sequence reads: CASSWAGDSTYNEQFF. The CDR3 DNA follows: TGCGCCAGCAGCTGGGCCGGGGACAGTACCTACAATGAGCAGTTCTTC.

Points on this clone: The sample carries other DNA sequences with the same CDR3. The CDR3 sequence: CASSLGADGYTF. CDR3 in DNA: TGTGCCAGCAGCTTAGGGGCTGATGGCTACACCTTC. The gene calls are TRBV7-9 and TRBJ1-2; no firm D call. V lost 1 base, J lost 6 bases, and 6 bases lay in between. The CDR3 runs 12 residues. Looked up from germline, CDR1 is SEHNR and CDR2 is FQNEAQ (reference sequence).

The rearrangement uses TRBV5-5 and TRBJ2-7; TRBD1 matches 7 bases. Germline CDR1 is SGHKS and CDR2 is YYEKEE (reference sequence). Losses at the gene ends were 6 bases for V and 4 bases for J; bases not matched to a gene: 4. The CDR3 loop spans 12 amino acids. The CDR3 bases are TGTGCCAGCACCCGACAGGGTTACGAGCAGTACTTC. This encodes CASTRQGYEQYF.

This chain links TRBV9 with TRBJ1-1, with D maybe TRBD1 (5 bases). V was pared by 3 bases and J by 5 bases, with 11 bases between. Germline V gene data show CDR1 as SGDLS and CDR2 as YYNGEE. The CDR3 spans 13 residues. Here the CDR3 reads CASSAGTRTEAFF. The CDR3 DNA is TGTGCCAGCAGCGCCGGGACCCGGACTGAAGCTTTCTTT.